This TCR beta chain was obtained from a study of blood T cell repertoires in COVID-19. The overall study: Acute and convalescent COVID-19 samples came from the United States, Italy and Spain. In each case, the material was cDNA or gDNA derived from T cells, B-cell-depleted T cells, or PBMCs.

Study processing details: Reference gene primers were amplified, and this amplification served to estimate nucleated cell counts. The protocol was immunoSEQ multiplex PCR, while the TCRdb copy is restricted to in-frame clones and leaves out a portion. V, J and clone size are those of that table, while D and trimming were read from the DNA. The table has about 110,000 clones, 81% seen once. The CDR3 totals 14 residues. Germline CDR1 and CDR2: SNHLY and FYNNEI. The V end lost 2 bases, the J end lost 4 bases, and 12 bases lay between the germline ends. Sequencing was performed on peripheral blood. The TCR comes from a man aged 50-60 years with acute or convalescent COVID-19. The chain couples TRBV2 to TRBJ2-7, with D possibly being TRBD1 (6 bases). The CDR3 nucleotides are TGTGCCAGCAGTGAACGGGCAGGGGAATACGAGCAGTACGTC. Translation: CASSERAGEYEQYV.